A selection of T cell receptor beta chains follows, all from one sample in a study of T cells in Graves' hyperthyroidism and ophthalmopathy. TCRdb reanalysed the multiplex PCR reads using MiXCR and keeps one entry per CDR3 protein. The table lists 530,000 or so distinct CDR3 sequences, approximately 25% of them singletons, with about 11% in the top ten. The sample was blood. These receptors all come from a woman aged 30 to 39 with Graves' ophthalmopathy. Both conserved end residues are part of each CDR3. A D gene is named only where the DNA matches it firmly.

cdr3_aa: CASSDVKSNQPQHF
cdr3_length: 14
v_call: TRBV6-2/TRBV6-3
j_call: TRBJ1-5
d_call: NA

cdr3_aa: CASRADSPEAFF
cdr3_length: 12
v_call: TRBV12-3/TRBV12-4
j_call: TRBJ1-1
d_call: NA

cdr3_aa: CASSDLAGGPDTQYF
cdr3_length: 15
v_call: TRBV6-2/TRBV6-3
j_call: TRBJ2-3
d_call: TRBD2

cdr3_aa: CASSDTGSTGELFF
cdr3_length: 14
v_call: TRBV5-1
j_call: TRBJ2-2
d_call: NA

cdr3_aa: CASSLDRPDGAFF
cdr3_length: 13
v_call: TRBV5-1
j_call: TRBJ1-1
d_call: NA

cdr3_aa: CASSLMPGQTYGYTF
cdr3_length: 15
v_call: TRBV12-3/TRBV12-4
j_call: TRBJ1-2
d_call: TRBD1

cdr3_aa: CASRTGRYQETQYF
cdr3_length: 14
v_call: TRBV6-5
j_call: TRBJ2-5
d_call: TRBD1

cdr3_aa: CASRPGTGGNYEQYF
cdr3_length: 15
v_call: TRBV6-1
j_call: TRBJ2-7
d_call: TRBD1

cdr3_aa: CSARELAGARGSAGELFF
cdr3_length: 18
v_call: TRBV20-1
j_call: TRBJ2-2
d_call: TRBD2

cdr3_aa: CASSLAQGLAIGETQYF
cdr3_length: 17
v_call: TRBV7-2
j_call: TRBJ2-5
d_call: TRBD2

cdr3_aa: CASSYLISYEQYF
cdr3_length: 13
v_call: TRBV6-5
j_call: TRBJ2-7
d_call: NA

cdr3_aa: CASSRLAGGPGETQYF
cdr3_length: 16
v_call: TRBV9
j_call: TRBJ2-5
d_call: TRBD2

cdr3_aa: CASSEDSNSQRFFDEAFF
cdr3_length: 18
v_call: TRBV6-1
j_call: TRBJ1-1
d_call: NA

cdr3_aa: CASSTGLVNTGELFF
cdr3_length: 15
v_call: TRBV7-2
j_call: TRBJ2-2
d_call: TRBD2

cdr3_aa: CSARAGDREAGNTIYF
cdr3_length: 16
v_call: TRBV20-1
j_call: TRBJ1-3
d_call: TRBD1

cdr3_aa: CSARDVSRGGYEQYF
cdr3_length: 15
v_call: TRBV20-1
j_call: TRBJ2-7
d_call: NA

cdr3_aa: CASSPTTTGLGYGYTF
cdr3_length: 16
v_call: TRBV6-1
j_call: TRBJ1-2
d_call: NA

cdr3_aa: CASSITAQGNNQPQHF
cdr3_length: 16
v_call: TRBV19
j_call: TRBJ1-5
d_call: NA